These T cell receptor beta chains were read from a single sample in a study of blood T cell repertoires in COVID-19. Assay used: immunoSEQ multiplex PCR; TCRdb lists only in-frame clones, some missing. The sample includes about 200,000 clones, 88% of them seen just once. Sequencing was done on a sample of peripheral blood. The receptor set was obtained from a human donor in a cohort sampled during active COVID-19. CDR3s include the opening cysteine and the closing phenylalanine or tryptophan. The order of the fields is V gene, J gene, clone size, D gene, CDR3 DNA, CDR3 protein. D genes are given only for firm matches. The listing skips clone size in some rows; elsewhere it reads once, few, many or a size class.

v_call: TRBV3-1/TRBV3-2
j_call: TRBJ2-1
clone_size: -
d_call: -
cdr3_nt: TGTGCCAGCAGCCATGGGACTTCGGGACGGAGCAATGAGCAGTTCTTC
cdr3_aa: CASSHGTSGRSNEQFF

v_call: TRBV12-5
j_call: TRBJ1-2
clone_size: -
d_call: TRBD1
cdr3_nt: TGTGCTAGTGGTTGGGGGACAGGGAACTATGGCTACACCTTC
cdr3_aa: CASGWGTGNYGYTF

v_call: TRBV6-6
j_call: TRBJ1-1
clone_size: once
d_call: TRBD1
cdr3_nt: TGTGCCAGCAGTTACAGGACAGGAATGAACACTGAAGCTTTCTTT
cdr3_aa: CASSYRTGMNTEAFF

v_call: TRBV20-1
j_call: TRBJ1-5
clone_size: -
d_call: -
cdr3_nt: TGCAGTGCTAGTTCCCTTAATCAGCCCCAGCATTTT
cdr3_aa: CSASSLNQPQHF

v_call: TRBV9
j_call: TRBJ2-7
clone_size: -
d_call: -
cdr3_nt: TGTGCCAGCAGCGTAGATCTGGGGGCCGCGCGTGGGGAGCAGTACTTC
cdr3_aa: CASSVDLGAARGEQYF

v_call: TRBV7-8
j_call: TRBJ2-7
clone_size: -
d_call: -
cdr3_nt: TGTGCCAGCAGCCTCGGGGACTGGAGCTCCTACGAGCAGTACTTC
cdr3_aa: CASSLGDWSSYEQYF

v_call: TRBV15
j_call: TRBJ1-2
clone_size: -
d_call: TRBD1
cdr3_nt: TGTGCCACCAGCAGCGGAGTCCCAGGGGGCCTCAACTATGGCTACACCTTC
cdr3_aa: CATSSGVPGGLNYGYTF

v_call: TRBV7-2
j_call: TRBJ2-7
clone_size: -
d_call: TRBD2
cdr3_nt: TGTGCCAGCAGCTTTACGGCTAGCGGGAATTACGAGCAGTACTTC
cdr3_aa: CASSFTASGNYEQYF

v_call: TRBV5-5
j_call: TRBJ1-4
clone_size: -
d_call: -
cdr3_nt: TGTGCCAGCAGCAGTGGGCCCGGGTCGACGGGAGAAAAACTGTTTTTT
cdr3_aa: CASSSGPGSTGEKLFF

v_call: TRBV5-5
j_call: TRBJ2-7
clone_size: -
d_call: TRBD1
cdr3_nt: TGTGCCAGCAGCTTGGGTCTGGACAGGGGGCGTGAGCAGTACTTC
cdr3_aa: CASSLGLDRGREQYF

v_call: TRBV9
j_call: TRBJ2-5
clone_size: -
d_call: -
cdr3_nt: TGTGCCAGCAGCGTAGGTCGGCAAGAGACCCAGTACTTC
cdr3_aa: CASSVGRQETQYF

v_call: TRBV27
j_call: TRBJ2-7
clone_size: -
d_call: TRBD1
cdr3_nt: TGTGCCAGCAGTAGCTGGTCAGGGGGCTGGCCCTACGAGCAGTACTTC
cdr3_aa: CASSSWSGGWPYEQYF

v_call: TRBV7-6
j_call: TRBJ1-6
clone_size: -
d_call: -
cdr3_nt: TGTGCCAGCAGCTTAGAAGTAGGGGCACCCCTCCACTTT
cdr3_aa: CASSLEVGAPLHF

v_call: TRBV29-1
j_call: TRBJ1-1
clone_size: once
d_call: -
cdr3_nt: TGCAGCGTTGAGGGCAGTCCGTTCACTGAAGCTTTCTTT
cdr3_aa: CSVEGSPFTEAFF

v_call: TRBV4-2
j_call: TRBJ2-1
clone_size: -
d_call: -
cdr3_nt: TGTGCCAGCAGCCAGGCACAGGGTGAGAATGAGCAGTTCTTC
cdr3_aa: CASSQAQGENEQFF

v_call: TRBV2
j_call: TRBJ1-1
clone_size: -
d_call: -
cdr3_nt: TGTGCCAGCAGTGACTATACCGAAAGCTTACAGGCTGAAGCTTTCTTT
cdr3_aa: CASSDYTESLQAEAFF

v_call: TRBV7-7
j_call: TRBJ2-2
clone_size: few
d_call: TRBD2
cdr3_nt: TGTGCTAGCAGCCGCGGGGGAGGGAACACCGGGGAGCTGTTTTTT
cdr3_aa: CASSRGGGNTGELFF

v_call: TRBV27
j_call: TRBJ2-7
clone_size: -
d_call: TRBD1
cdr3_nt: TGTGCCAGCAGGACAGGGGGCTACGAGCAGTACTTC
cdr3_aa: CASRTGGYEQYF

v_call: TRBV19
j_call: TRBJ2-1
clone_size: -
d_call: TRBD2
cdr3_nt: TGTGCCAGTAACCCACTAGCGGGAAGTGTAGGCGAGCAGTTCTTC
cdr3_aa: CASNPLAGSVGEQFF

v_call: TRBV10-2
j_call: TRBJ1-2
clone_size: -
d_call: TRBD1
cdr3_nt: TGCGCCAGCAGTGAGTCGGGACAGGGATTGGGTGGCTACACCTTC
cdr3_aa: CASSESGQGLGGYTF

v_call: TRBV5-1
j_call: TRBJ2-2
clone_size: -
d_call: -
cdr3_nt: TGCGCCAGCAGCTTTAGTTCGGGAACCGGGGAGCTGTTTTTT
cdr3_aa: CASSFSSGTGELFF

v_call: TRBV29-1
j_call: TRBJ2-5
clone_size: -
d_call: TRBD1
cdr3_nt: TGCAGCGTCCGCCTGGGACAGGGGGGGACCCAGTACTTC
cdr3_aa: CSVRLGQGGTQYF

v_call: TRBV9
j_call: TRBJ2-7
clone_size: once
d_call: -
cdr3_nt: TGTGCCAGCGGGAGGACGTCCTACGAGCAGTACTTC
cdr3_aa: CASGRTSYEQYF

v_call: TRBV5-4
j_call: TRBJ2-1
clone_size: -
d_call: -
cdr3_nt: TGTGCCAGTGGTAGGCGGGATTTTAACAATGAGCAGTTCTTC
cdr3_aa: CASGRRDFNNEQFF

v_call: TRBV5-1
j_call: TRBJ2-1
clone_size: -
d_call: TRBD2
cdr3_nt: TGCGCCAGCAGCTCTGGGACTAGCGGGAGATATGATGAGCAGTTCTTC
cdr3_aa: CASSSGTSGRYDEQFF

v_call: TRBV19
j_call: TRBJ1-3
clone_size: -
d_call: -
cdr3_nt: TGTGCCACCAAAAGGGGGATAACTGGAAACACCATATATTTT
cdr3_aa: CATKRGITGNTIYF

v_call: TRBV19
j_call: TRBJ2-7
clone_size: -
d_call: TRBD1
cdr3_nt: TGTGCCAGTAGTTCACAGGGGGACTACGAGCAGTACTTC
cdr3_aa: CASSSQGDYEQYF

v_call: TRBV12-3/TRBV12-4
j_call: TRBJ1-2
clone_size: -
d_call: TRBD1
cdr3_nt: TGTGCCAGCAGTTTGGACAGGCTCTATGGCTACACCTTC
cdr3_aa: CASSLDRLYGYTF

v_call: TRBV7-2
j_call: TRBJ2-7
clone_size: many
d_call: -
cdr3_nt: TGTGCCAGCAGCTACATAGGGACTTTTTACGAGCAGTACTTC
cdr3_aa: CASSYIGTFYEQYF

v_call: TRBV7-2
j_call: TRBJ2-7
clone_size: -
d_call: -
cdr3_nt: TGTGCCAGCAGCTTAGGGCCTGTCTACGAGCAGTACTTC
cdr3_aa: CASSLGPVYEQYF

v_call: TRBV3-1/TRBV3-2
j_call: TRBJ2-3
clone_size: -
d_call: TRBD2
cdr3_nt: TGTGCCAGCAGCCGATCCATAGCGGGGGGACGCACAGATACGCAGTATTTT
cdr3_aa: CASSRSIAGGRTDTQYF

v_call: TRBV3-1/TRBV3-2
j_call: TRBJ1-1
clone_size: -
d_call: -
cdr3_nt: TGTGCCAGCAGCCAAGTTCGGAGCACTGAAGCTTTCTTT
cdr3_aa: CASSQVRSTEAFF

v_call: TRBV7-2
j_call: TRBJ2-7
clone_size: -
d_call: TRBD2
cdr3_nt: TGTGCCAGCAGCTTAGCCGCGGGGGGCGTAGAGCAGTACTTC
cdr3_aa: CASSLAAGGVEQYF

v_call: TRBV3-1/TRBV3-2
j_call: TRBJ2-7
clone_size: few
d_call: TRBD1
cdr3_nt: TGTGCCAGCAGCTCTTACAACGTGGACAGGGGAGGCGAGCAGTACTTC
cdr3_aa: CASSSYNVDRGGEQYF

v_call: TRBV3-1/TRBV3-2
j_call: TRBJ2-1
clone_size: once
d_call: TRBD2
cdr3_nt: TGTGCCAGCAGACGTACGACTAGCGGGGGGAGGAATGAGCAGTTCTTC
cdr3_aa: CASRRTTSGGRNEQFF

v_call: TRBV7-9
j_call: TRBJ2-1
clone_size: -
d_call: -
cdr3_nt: TGTGCCAGCAGCTATCGGCCGGGGGAGCAGTTCTTC
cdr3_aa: CASSYRPGEQFF

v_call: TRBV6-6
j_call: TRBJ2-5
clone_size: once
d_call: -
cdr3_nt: TGTGCCAGCAGTTACCAAGGACAAGTGACCGGTGAGACCCAGTACTTC
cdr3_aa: CASSYQGQVTGETQYF

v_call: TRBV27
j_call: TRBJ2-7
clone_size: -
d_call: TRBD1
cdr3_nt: TGTGCCAGCAGTTTGGGGACAGGGGGCTTCGAGCAGTACTTC
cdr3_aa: CASSLGTGGFEQYF

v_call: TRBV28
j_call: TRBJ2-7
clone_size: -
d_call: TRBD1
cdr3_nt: TGTGCCAGCAGTTTAGGACAGGGCTACGAGCAGTACTTC
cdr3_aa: CASSLGQGYEQYF

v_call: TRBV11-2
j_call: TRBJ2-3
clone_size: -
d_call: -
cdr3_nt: TGTGCCAGCAGCTTATCTTCAGATACGCAGTATTTT
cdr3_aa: CASSLSSDTQYF

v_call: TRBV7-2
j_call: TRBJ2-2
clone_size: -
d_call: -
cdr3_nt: TGTGCCAGCAGCTTAGTAACAGGGCTCACCGGGGAGCTGTTTTTT
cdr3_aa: CASSLVTGLTGELFF

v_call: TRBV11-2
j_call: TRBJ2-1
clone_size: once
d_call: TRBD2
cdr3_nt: TGTGCCAGCAGCTTAGATCTCGCTAGCGGGCGCAATGAGCAGTTCTTC
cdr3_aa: CASSLDLASGRNEQFF

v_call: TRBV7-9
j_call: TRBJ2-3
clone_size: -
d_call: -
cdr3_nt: TGTGCCAGCAGCGGAGACACAGATACGCAGTATTTT
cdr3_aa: CASSGDTDTQYF

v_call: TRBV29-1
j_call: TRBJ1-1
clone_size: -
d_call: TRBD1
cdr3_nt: TGCAGCGTTGCGACAGGGTTGAACACTGAAGCTTTCTTT
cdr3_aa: CSVATGLNTEAFF

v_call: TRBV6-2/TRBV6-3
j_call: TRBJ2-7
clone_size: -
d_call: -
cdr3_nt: TGTGCCAGCAGTTCCCGGACACTCCACCCCTACGAGCAGTACTTC
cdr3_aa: CASSSRTLHPYEQYF

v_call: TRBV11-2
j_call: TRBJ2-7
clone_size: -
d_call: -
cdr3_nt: TGTGCCAGCAGCTTAGGCGACAGGCTTTCCAACGAGCAGTACTTC
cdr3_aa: CASSLGDRLSNEQYF

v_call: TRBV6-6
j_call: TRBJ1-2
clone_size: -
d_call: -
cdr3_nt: TGTGCCAGCAGTTACTCGAGCGCAGGGAACTATGGCTACACCTTC
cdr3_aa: CASSYSSAGNYGYTF

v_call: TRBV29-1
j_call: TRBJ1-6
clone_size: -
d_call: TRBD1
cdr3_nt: TGCAGCGTTGCGGAGGGACAGGGGAATTCACCCCTCCACTTT
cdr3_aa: CSVAEGQGNSPLHF

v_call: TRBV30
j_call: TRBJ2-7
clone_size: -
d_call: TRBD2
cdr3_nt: TGTGCCTGGAAACCCCCACTAGCGGGGATATCCTACGAGCAGTACTTC
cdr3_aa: CAWKPPLAGISYEQYF

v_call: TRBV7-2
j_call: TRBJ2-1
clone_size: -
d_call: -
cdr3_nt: TGTGCCAGCAGCTTATATATATACAATGAGCAGTTCTTC
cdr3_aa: CASSLYIYNEQFF

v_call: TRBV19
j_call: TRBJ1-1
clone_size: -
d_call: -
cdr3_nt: TGTGCCAGTAGTCCCCGAGGCGGGGATCCTTTCACTGAAGCTTTCTTT
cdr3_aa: CASSPRGGDPFTEAFF

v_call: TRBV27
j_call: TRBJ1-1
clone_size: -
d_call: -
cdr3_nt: TGTGCCAGCAGTTCATCGCCGACACTGCGGGGCACTGAAGCTTTCTTT
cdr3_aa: CASSSSPTLRGTEAFF

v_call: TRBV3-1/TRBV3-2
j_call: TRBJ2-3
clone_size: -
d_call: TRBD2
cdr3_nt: TGTGCCAGCAGCCCCTCGGTAGCGGGGTATAGCACAGATACGCAGTATTTT
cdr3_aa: CASSPSVAGYSTDTQYF

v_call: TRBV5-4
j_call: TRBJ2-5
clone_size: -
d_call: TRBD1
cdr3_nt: TGTGCCAGCAGCCCGGCGGGACAGGGCGATATTGAGACCCAGTACTTC
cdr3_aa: CASSPAGQGDIETQYF

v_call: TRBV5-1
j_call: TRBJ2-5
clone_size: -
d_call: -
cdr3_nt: TGCGCCAGCAGCTTGGGGAGGGCCACGGAGACCCAGTACTTC
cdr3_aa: CASSLGRATETQYF

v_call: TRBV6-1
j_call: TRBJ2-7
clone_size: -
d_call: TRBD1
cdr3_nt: TGTGCCAGCAGTGAAGTCCCCCGGACAGGGGGAGTCTACGAGCAGTACTTC
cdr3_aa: CASSEVPRTGGVYEQYF

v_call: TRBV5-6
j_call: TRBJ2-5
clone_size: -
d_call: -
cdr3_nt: TGTGCCAGCGGAACCAGACGGCTCGGGATGCAAGAGACCCAGTACTTC
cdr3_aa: CASGTRRLGMQETQYF

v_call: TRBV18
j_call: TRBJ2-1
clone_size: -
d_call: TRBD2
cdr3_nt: TGTGCCAGCTCACCCCCAGCGGGAGCGACGTTCTTC
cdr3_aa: CASSPPAGATFF

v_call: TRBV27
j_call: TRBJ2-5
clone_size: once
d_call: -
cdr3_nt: TGTGCCAGCAGTTTAACCCCATTTAGCGGCAACCAAGAGACCCAGTACTTC
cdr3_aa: CASSLTPFSGNQETQYF